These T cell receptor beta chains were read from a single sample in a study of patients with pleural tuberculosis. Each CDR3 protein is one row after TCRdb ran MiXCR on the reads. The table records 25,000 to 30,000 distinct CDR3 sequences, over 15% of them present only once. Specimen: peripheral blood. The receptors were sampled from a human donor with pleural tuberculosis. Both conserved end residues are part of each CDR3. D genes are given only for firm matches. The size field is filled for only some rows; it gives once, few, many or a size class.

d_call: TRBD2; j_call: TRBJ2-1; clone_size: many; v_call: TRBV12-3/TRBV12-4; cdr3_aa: CASRPGLAVFHEQFF; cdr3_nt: TGTGCCAGCAGGCCAGGACTAGCTGTCTTCCATGAGCAGTTCTTC
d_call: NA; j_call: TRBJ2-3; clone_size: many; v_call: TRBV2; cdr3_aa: CASREGGGTDTQYF; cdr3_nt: TGTGCCAGCAGGGAGGGAGGTGGCACAGATACGCAGTATTTT
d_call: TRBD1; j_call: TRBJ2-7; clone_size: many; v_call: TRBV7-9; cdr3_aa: CASSYGQGDEQYF; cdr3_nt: TGTGCCAGCAGCTACGGGCAGGGGGATGAGCAGTACTTC
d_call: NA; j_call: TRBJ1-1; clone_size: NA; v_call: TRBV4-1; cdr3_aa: CASSGGGGSTEAFF; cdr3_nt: TGCGCCAGCAGCGGTGGGGGGGGGAGCACTGAAGCTTTCTTT
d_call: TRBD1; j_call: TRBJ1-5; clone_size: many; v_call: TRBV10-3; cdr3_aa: CAISGGGQGRSNQPQHF; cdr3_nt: TGTGCCATCAGTGGTGGGGGACAGGGTAGGAGCAATCAGCCCCAGCATTTT
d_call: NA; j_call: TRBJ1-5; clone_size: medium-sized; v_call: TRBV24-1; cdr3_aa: CATSLSNQPQHF; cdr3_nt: TGTGCCACCAGTCTTAGCAATCAGCCCCAGCATTTT
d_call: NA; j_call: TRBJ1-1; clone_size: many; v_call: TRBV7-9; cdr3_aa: CASSHLNRDNSFEAFF; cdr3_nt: TGTGCCAGCAGCCATCTAAACCGGGACAATTCCTTTGAAGCTTTCTTT
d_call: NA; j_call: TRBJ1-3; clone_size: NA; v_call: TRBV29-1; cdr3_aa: CSVARPSGNTIYF; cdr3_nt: TGCAGCGTTGCAAGGCCCTCTGGAAACACCATATATTTT
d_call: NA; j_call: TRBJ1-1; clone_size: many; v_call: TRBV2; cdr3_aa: CASSNRVSEAFF; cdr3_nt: TGTGCCAGCAGCAACAGGGTTTCTGAAGCTTTCTTT
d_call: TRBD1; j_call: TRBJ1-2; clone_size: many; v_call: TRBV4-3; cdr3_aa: CASSQGTGGSDGYTF; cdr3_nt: TGCGCCAGCAGCCAAGGGACAGGGGGCAGTGATGGCTACACCTTC
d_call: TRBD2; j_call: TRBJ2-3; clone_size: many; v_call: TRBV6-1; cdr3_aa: CASSGQLAGGNTDTQYF; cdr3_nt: TGTGCCAGCAGTGGACAACTAGCGGGGGGGAATACAGATACGCAGTATTTT
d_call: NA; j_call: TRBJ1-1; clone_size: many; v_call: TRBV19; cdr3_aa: CASSIRMNTEAFF; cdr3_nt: TGTGCCAGTAGTATCCGTATGAACACTGAAGCTTTCTTT
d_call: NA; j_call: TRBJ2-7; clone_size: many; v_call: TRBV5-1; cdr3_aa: CASSLVENSYEQYF; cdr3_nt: TGCGCCAGCAGCTTAGTTGAGAACTCCTACGAGCAGTACTTC
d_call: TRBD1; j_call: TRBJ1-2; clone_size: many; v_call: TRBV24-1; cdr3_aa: CAASERTGNGYTF; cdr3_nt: TGTGCCGCCAGTGAACGGACAGGGAATGGCTACACCTTC
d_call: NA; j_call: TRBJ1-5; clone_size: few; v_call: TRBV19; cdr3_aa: CASTDSGGNQPQHF; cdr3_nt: TGTGCCAGTACTGACTCTGGGGGGAATCAGCCCCAGCATTTT
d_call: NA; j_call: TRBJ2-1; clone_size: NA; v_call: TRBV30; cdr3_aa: CAWSTSSSYNEQFF; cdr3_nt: TGTGCCTGGAGTACCAGCAGCTCCTACAATGAGCAGTTCTTC
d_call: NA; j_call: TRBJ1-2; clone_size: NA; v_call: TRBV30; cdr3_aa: CAWSVSGNYGYTF; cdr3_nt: TGTGCCTGGAGTGTATCGGGGAACTATGGCTACACCTTC
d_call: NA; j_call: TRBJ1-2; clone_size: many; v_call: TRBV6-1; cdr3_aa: CASSPLEGLSGYTF; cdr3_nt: TGTGCCAGCAGCCCGCTAGAGGGGCTAAGTGGCTACACCTTC
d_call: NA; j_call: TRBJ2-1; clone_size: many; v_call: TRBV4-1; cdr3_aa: CASSLLRSGGRISSYNEQFF; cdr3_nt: TGCGCCAGCAGCCTCCTCCGGAGTGGGGGCCGTATCAGCTCCTACAATGAGCAGTTCTTC
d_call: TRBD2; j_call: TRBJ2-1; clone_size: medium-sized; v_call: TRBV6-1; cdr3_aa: CASTPGLANDEQFF; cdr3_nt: TGTGCCAGCACCCCGGGACTAGCGAATGATGAGCAGTTCTTC
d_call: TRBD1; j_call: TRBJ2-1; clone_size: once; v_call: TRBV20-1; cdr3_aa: CSYPNSDRAWISSYNEQFF; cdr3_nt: TGCAGTTACCCCAATTCGGACAGGGCTTGGATCAGCTCCTACAATGAGCAGTTCTTC
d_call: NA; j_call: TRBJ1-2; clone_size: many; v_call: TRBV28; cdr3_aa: CASSLNPQSDYGYTF; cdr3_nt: TGTGCCAGCAGTTTAAACCCCCAGAGTGACTATGGCTACACCTTC
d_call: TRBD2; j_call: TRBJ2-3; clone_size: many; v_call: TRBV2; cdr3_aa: CASIRHERGAETDTQYF; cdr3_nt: TGTGCCAGCATCCGACACGAGCGGGGGGCAGAGACAGATACGCAGTATTTT
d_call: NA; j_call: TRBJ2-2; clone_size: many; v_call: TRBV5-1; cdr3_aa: CASSLGTPNTGELFF; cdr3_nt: TGCGCCAGCAGCTTAGGAACTCCAAACACCGGGGAGCTGTTTTTT
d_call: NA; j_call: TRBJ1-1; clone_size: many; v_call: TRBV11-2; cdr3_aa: CASSLKGPGQRTEAFF; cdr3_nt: TGTGCCAGCAGCTTAAAGGGGCCAGGGCAAAGGACTGAAGCTTTCTTT
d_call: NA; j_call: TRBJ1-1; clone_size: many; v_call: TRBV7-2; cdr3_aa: CASSVRGETEAFF; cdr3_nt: TGTGCCAGCAGCGTCAGGGGTGAAACTGAAGCTTTCTTT
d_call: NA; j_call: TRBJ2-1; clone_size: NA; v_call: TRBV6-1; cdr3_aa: CASSEARDLSSYNEQFF; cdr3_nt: TGTGCCAGCAGTGAAGCGCGGGACTTAAGCTCCTACAATGAGCAGTTCTTC
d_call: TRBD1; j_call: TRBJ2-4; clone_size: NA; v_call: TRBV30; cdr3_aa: CAWFHPGTVAKNIQYF; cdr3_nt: TGTGCCTGGTTTCACCCCGGGACAGTAGCCAAAAACATTCAGTACTTC
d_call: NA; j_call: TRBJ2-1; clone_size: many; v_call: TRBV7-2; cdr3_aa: CASSKGESSYNEQFF; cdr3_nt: TGTGCCAGCAGCAAGGGGGAGAGCTCCTACAATGAGCAGTTCTTC
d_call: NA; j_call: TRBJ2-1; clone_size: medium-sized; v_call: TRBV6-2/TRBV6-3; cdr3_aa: CASKRGTYNEQFF; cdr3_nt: TGTGCCAGCAAAAGAGGGACCTACAATGAGCAGTTCTTC
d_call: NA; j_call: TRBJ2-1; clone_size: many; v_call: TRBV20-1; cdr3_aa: CSARPWRGDEQFF; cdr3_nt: TGCAGTGCTAGACCCTGGAGGGGGGATGAGCAGTTCTTC
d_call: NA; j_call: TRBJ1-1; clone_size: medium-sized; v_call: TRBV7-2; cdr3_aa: CASSYRHKNTEAFF; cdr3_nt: TGTGCCAGCAGCTACAGACATAAGAACACTGAAGCTTTCTTT
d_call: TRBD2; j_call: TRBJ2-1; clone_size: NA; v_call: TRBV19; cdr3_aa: CSSITTSSEQFF; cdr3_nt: TGTTCCAGTATTACGACTAGCAGTGAGCAGTTCTTC
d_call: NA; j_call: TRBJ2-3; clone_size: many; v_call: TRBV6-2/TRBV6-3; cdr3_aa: CASSYPSTDTQYF; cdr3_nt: TGTGCCAGCAGTTACCCTAGCACAGATACGCAGTATTTT
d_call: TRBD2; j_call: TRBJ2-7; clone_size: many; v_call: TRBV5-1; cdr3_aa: CASSLGLGAGASYEQYF; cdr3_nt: TGCGCCAGCAGCTTGGGATTAGGAGCGGGAGCATCCTACGAGCAGTACTTC
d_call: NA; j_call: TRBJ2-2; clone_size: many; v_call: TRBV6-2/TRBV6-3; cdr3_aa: CASSYTPQGGELFF; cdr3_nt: TGTGCCAGCAGTTATACCCCACAGGGCGGGGAGCTGTTTTTT
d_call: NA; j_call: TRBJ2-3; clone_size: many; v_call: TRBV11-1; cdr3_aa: CASSSPRWTGVQDTQYF; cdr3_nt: TGTGCCAGCAGTTCTCCACGTTGGACGGGTGTACAAGATACGCAGTATTTT
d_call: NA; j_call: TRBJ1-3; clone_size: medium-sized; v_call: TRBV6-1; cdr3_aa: CASGSGGNTIYF; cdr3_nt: TGTGCCAGCGGGTCTGGAGGAAACACCATATATTTT
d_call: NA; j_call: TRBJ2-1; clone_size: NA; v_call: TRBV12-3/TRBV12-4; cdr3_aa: CASRVRGNEQLF; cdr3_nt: TGTGCCAGCAGAGTTAGGGGGAATGAGCAGCTCTTC
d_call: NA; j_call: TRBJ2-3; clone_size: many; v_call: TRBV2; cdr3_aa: CASSEEGTSTDTQYF; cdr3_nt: TGTGCCAGCAGTGAAGAGGGGACTAGCACAGATACGCAGTATTTT
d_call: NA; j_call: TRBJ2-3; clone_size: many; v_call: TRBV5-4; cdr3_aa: CASSSTTRTDTQYF; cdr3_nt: TGTGCCAGCAGCTCGACTACCCGCACAGATACGCAGTATTTT
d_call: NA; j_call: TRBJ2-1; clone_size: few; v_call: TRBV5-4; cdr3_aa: CASSVIHFRTLAFKDNEQFF; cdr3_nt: TGTGCCAGCAGCGTCATTCATTTCAGGACCCTCGCCTTTAAGGACAATGAGCAGTTCTTC
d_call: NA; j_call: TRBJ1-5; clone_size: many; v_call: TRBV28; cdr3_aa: CASSFEDQPQHF; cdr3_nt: TGTGCCAGCAGTTTTGAGGATCAGCCCCAGCATTTT
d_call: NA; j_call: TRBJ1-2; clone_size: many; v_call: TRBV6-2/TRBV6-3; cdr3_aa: CASRQTGYGGYTF; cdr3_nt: TGTGCCAGCAGGCAGACAGGTTATGGCGGCTACACCTTC